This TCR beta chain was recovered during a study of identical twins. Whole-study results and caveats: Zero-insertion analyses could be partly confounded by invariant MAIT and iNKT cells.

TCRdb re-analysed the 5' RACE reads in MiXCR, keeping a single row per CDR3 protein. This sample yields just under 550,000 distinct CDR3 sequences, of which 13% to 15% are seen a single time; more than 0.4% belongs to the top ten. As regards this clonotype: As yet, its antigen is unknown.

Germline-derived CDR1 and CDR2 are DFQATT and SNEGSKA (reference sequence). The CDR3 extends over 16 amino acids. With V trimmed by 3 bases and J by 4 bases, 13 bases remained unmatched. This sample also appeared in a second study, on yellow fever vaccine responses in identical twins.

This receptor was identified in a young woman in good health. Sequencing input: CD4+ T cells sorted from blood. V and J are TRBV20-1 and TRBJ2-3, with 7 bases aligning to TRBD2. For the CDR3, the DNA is TGCAGTGCTAGGAGCAGAGGACTAGTGGGCGCAGATACGCAGTATTTT. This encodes CSARSRGLVGADTQYF.